What follows are 21 T cell receptor beta chains derived from one specimen sequenced in a study of CD8+ T cells in alopecia areata. Treatment: oral pan-JAK inhibitor, 5-10 mg twice daily. RNA was isolated and reverse transcribed to cDNA, the sequencing template. Sequencing was performed with immunoSEQ multiplex PCR; in TCRdb, only in-frame clones are kept and a portion is missing. The data show around 100,000 clones, just over 85% seen once. The sample was CD8+ T cells sorted from blood, taken between weeks 30 and 35, from a patient treated with tofacitinib. These TCRs come from a human donor with alopecia areata.

V is TRBV9 and J is TRBJ2-1; possibly TRBD1 or TRBD2 for D (5 bases each). This CDR3 has 10 amino acids. Germline V gene sequence: CDR1 SGDLS, CDR2 YYNGEE. V lost 8 bases to trimming and J lost 9 bases, with 9 bases between them. This CDR3 reads CASGGREQFF. CDR3 nucleotide sequence: TGTGCCAGTGGGGGTCGTGAGCAGTTCTTC.

This chain uses TRBV4-2 with TRBJ2-7; D is uncertain. Trimming pared 3 bases from V and 4 bases from J, leaving 16 bases between. This CDR3 spans 15 amino acids. Per germline, CDR1 LGHNA and CDR2 YNFKEQ. Here the CDR3 DNA reads TGTGCCAGCAGCCACCCATTACAGCAACTATACGAGCAGTACTTC. It codes for CASSHPLQQLYEQYF.

This clone was found a few times. The chain uses TRBV5-4 and TRBJ2-2; possibly TRBD1 for D (5 bases). V dropped 0 bases and J dropped 3 bases, with 12 bases sitting between them. The CDR3 totals 16 residues. Germline loops: CDR1 SGHNT, CDR2 YYREEE (reference sequence). The chain's CDR3 is CASSLAPGLYTGELFF. In DNA form, the CDR3 reads TGTGCCAGCAGCTTGGCCCCAGGGTTGTACACCGGGGAGCTGTTTTTT. The variable domain in full, completed from reference TRBV5-4 and TRBJ2-2, reads ETGVTQSPTHLIKTRGQQVTLRCSSQSGHNTVSWYQQALGQGPQFIFQYYREEENGRGNFPPRFSGLQFPNYSSELNVNALELDDSALYLCASSLAPGLYTGELFFGEGSRLTVL.

This sequence joins TRBV4-1 and TRBJ2-3; 10 bases are shared with TRBD2. Germline CDR1 reads MGHRA; CDR2 reads YSYEKL. V gave up 0 bases and J gave up 0 bases; unmatched junction bases: 15. This CDR3 spans 21 amino acids. The CDR3 protein is CASSQDLGTSGEIDSTDTQYF. DNA of the CDR3: TGCGCCAGCAGCCAAGATCTCGGAACTAGCGGGGAGATAGATAGCACAGATACGCAGTATTTT.

The J gene is TRBJ2-3, the V gene TRBV7-9, with D uncertain. CDR1 is SEHNR and CDR2 is FQNEAQ in the germline V gene (reference sequence). Trimming left V 6 bases short and J 1 base short, with 2 bases between. The CDR3 sequence is 11 residues long. The CDR3 loop reads CASRGTDTQYF. The DNA for the CDR3 is TGTGCCAGCAGGGGCACAGATACGCAGTATTTT.

V is TRBV7-6 and J is TRBJ2-7; TRBD2 aligns across 7 bases. This CDR3 has 15 amino acids. The germline gives CDR1 SGHVS, CDR2 FNYEAQ. The J segment lost 4 bases and the V segment lost 0 bases, leaving 6 bases of the junction unmatched. The CDR3, as DNA: TGTGCCAGCAGCTTAGCGGGTCAGGGAGGGTACGAGCAGTACTTC. The encoded protein is CASSLAGQGGYEQYF. Full variable domain (rest looked up from reference TRBV7-6 and TRBJ2-7): GAGVSQSPRYKVTKRGQDVALRCDPISGHVSLYWYRQALGQGPEFLTYFNYEAQQDKSGLPNDRFSAERPEGSISTLTIQRTEQRDSAMYRCASSLAGQGGYEQYFGPGTRLTVT.

The chain couples TRBV30 to TRBJ1-6, with D unclear. The CDR3 totals 12 residues. Trimming took off 3 bases at V and 9 bases at J, with 9 bases between the two ends. Germline CDR1 GTSNPN, CDR2 SVGIG (reference sequence). The CDR3 reads CAWRYQSSPLHF. CDR3 nucleotide sequence: TGTGCCTGGAGGTACCAAAGTTCACCCCTCCACTTT.

This rearrangement joins TRBV21-1 to TRBJ2-7. TRBV21-1 is recorded as a pseudogene. This CDR3 region has 18 residues. CDR3 loop: CASRDGPATLRPNYEQYF. CDR3 sequence (DNA): TGTGCCAGCAGGGACGGGCCCGCGACACTTAGGCCCAACTACGAGCAGTACTTC.

With respect to this clone: The CDR3 does not end in the conserved phenylalanine or tryptophan, so this is likely a read error. The DNA for the CDR3 is TGCAGCGTGGAGACGGATTCCTACGAGCAGTACCTC. Residues: CSVETDSYEQYL. V gene TRBV29-1 combines with J gene TRBJ2-7; D gene unclear. This CDR3 has 12 amino acids. V gave up 6 bases and J gave up 1 base, with 10 bases separating them. Germline assignment: CDR1 SQVTM and CDR2 ANQGSEA.

The V call is TRBV21-1, the J call TRBJ2-7; the D segment call TRBD2 is taken from the table without a DNA check. TRBV21-1 is shown as a pseudogene. CDR3 length: 12 residues. The CDR3 sequence is CASTLDFYEQYF. CDR3 DNA sequence: TGTGCCAGCACCCTGGACTTCTACGAGCAGTACTTC.

The V gene is TRBV7-8, the J gene TRBJ2-7, with D possibly matching TRBD1 (6 bases). The V and J ends lost 2 bases and 6 bases respectively, with 23 bases between them. The CDR3 consists of 17 residues. Germline V lookup: CDR1 SGHVS, CDR2 FQNEAQ. CDR3 in amino acids: CASSLPYGGQLPGEQYF. CDR3 DNA sequence: TGTGCCAGCAGCTTACCCTACGGAGGACAGCTCCCCGGCGAGCAGTACTTC.

The V and J genes are TRBV7-9 and TRBJ2-7; the D gene could be TRBD1 or TRBD2 (5 bases each). The CDR3 has 13 amino acids. From germline, CDR1 is SEHNR and CDR2 FQNEAQ (reference sequence). The DNA of the CDR3 is TGTGCAGTTGCCGGGACGGACACCTACGAGCAGTACTTC. This gives the protein CAVAGTDTYEQYF. Combining the CDR3 with reference TRBV7-9 and TRBJ2-7 gives the whole variable domain DTGVSQNPRHKITKRGQNVTFRCDPISEHNRLYWYRQTLGQGPEFLTYFQNEAQLEKSRLLSDRFSAERPKGSFSTLEIQRTEQGDSAMYLCAVAGTDTYEQYFGPGTRLTVT.

This sequence joins TRBV2 and TRBJ2-7; D is undetermined. The CDR3 is 13 amino acids. CDR1 and CDR2 from the germline V gene are SNHLY and FYNNEI. The V end lost 2 bases, the J end lost 3 bases, and 8 bases lay between the germline ends. The CDR3 region has the DNA TGTGCCAGCAGTGAAACCCACATCTACGAGCAGTACTTC. Its protein is CASSETHIYEQYF. Drawing the rest from reference TRBV2 and TRBJ2-7, the complete variable domain is EPEVTQTPSHQVTQMGQEVILRCVPISNHLYFYWYRQILGQKVEFLVSFYNNEISEKSEIFDDQFSVERPDGSNFTLKIRSTKLEDSAMYFCASSETHIYEQYFGPGTRLTVT.

The chain couples TRBV7-8 to TRBJ2-7; the match to TRBD1 covers 9 bases. The CDR3 has 16 amino acids. Germline V gives CDR1 SGHVS, CDR2 FQNEAQ. The V gene end was trimmed by 4 bases and the J gene end by 0 bases; junction bases not matched to a gene: 7. CDR3 region: CASSSPRDRASYEQYF. CDR3 DNA: TGTGCCAGCAGCTCGCCCAGGGACAGGGCCTCCTACGAGCAGTACTTC.

This clone occurred once. The chain is built from TRBV29-1 and TRBJ2-7; possibly TRBD2 for D (6 bases). From germline, CDR1 is SQVTM and CDR2 ANQGSEA. This CDR3 contains 13 residues. Trimming took off 3 bases at V and 4 bases at J, with 13 bases between the two ends. The CDR3 coding sequence is TGCAGCGTTGAGTTAGGGGAGGTGTACGAGCAGTACTTC. This sequence encodes CSVELGEVYEQYF.

This chain links TRBV5-4 with TRBJ2-1; D remains ambiguous. Germline V lookup: CDR1 SGHNT, CDR2 YYREEE (reference sequence). CDR3 length: 14 residues. V was trimmed by 0 bases and J by 10 bases, leaving 14 bases between them. The CDR3 DNA sequence: TGTGCCAGCAGCTTGGAGGTTAGTTCCGCGGAGCAGTTCTTC. Translating it yields CASSLEVSSAEQFF.

The chain employs TRBV6-1 and TRBJ1-5, with D unclear. Trimming cost V 1 base and J 1 base, with 5 bases left between them. CDR3 length equals 14 residues. In germline, CDR1 is MNHNS, CDR2 SASEGT. In nucleotides, the CDR3 is TGTGCCAGCAGTGAAGAGGAGAGCAATCAGCCCCAGCATTTT. This codes for CASSEEESNQPQHF.

The rearrangement joins TRBV9 to TRBJ2-1; a possible D gene is TRBD2 (6 bases). CDR3 length equals 15 residues. With 0 bases removed from V and 7 bases from J, the gap between germline ends came to 14 bases. Germline V gives CDR1 SGDLS, CDR2 YYNGEE. The CDR3 sequence is CASSVGGVAVNEQFF. The DNA of the CDR3 is TGTGCCAGCAGCGTAGGGGGGGTCGCTGTTAATGAGCAGTTCTTC.

This clone came up a few times. V and J are TRBV6-5 and TRBJ1-1; D perhaps matches TRBD1 (5 bases). Per germline, CDR1 MNHEY and CDR2 SVGAGI. The CDR3 consists of 12 residues. With 3 bases removed from V and 7 bases from J, the gap between germline ends came to 9 bases. This CDR3 is CASSYKRGEAFF. In nucleotides, the CDR3 is TGTGCCAGCAGTTATAAGAGGGGTGAAGCTTTCTTT.

In this sample, this clone turned up a few times. The V gene is TRBV19, the J gene TRBJ1-2, with 8 bases aligning to TRBD1. In germline, CDR1 is LNHDA, CDR2 SQIVND (reference sequence). Germline trimming cut 6 bases from V and 4 bases from J; bases unmatched to any gene: 4. CDR3 length equals 13 residues. The CDR3 here is CASSRGPGYGYTF. The CDR3 coding sequence is TGTGCCAGTAGCAGGGGGCCCGGCTATGGCTACACCTTC. Full variable domain (missing parts from reference TRBV19 and TRBJ1-2): DGGITQSPKYLFRKEGQNVTLSCEQNLNHDAMYWYRQDPGQGLRLIYYSQIVNDFQKGDIAEGYSVSREKKESFPLTVTSAQKNPTAFYLCASSRGPGYGYTFGSGTRLTVV.

The rearrangement uses TRBV7-6 and TRBJ2-1; no clear D gene. The CDR3 spans 15 residues. Germline V gene lookup returns CDR1 SGHVS and CDR2 FNYEAQ. V was pared by 2 bases and J by 9 bases, with 17 bases between. The CDR3 DNA follows: TGTGCCAGCAGCTTAAGTCGCAGGATTGATACTGAGCAGTTCTTC. This gives the protein CASSLSRRIDTEQFF.